This TCR beta chain was obtained from a study of blood T cell repertoires in COVID-19. Background on the study: Italy, Spain and the United States were the sources of the convalescent and acute COVID-19 samples. Sources were T cells, B-cell-depleted T cells, or PBMCs; the material itself was cDNA or gDNA.

This clone has a single count. TCRdb keeps only in-frame clones here, not all; method: immunoSEQ multiplex PCR. The sample contains approximately 300,000 clones, about 90% of which appear only once. Germline V gives CDR1 SGHRS, CDR2 YFSETQ. The length of the CDR3 is 13 residues. Trimming pared 5 bases from V and 2 bases from J, leaving 10 bases between. The rearrangement uses TRBV5-1 and TRBJ1-2; TRBD1 is a possible D gene (5 bases). The sample consisted of peripheral blood. This clonotype was sampled from a man aged 18 to 35 who had recovered from COVID-19. The CDR3 here is CASRDIPNYGYTF. The CDR3 bases are TGCGCCAGCAGGGACATCCCAAACTATGGCTACACCTTC.